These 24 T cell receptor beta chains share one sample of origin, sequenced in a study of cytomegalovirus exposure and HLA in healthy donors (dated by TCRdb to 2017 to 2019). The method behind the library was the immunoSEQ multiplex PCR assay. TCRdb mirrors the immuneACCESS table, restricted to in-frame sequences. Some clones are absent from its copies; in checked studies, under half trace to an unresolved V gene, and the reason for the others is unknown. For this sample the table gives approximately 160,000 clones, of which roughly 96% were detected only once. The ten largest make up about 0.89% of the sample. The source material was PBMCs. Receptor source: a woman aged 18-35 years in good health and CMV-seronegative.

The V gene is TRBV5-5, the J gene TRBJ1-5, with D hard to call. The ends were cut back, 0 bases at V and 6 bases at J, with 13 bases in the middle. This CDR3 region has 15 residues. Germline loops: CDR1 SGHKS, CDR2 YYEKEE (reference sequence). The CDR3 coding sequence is TGTGCCAGCAGCTTGGGGGCGGGATTCATTCAGCCCCAGCATTTT. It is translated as CASSLGAGFIQPQHF.

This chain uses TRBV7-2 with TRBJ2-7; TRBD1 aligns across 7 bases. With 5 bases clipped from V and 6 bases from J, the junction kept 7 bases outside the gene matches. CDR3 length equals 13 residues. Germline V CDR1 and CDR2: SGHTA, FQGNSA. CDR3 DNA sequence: TGTGCCAGCAGCCCAACAGGGGTCCCCGAGCAGTACTTC. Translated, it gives CASSPTGVPEQYF.

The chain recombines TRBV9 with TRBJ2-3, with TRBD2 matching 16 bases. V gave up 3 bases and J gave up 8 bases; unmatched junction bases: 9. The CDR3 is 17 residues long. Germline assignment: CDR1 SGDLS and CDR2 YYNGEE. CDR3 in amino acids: CASSGAGTSGGAGTQYF. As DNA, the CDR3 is TGTGCCAGCAGCGGAGCTGGGACTAGCGGGGGGGCCGGTACGCAGTATTTT.

This CDR3 is CASMVRDTGELFF. The CDR3 nucleotides read TGTGCCAGCATGGTTAGAGACACCGGGGAGCTGTTTTTT. V usage is TRBV6-1 and J usage is TRBJ2-2; D uncertain. CDR3 length: 13 amino acids. The V end was cut by 7 bases, the J end by 3 bases, with 9 bases between. In germline, CDR1 is MNHNS, CDR2 SASEGT.

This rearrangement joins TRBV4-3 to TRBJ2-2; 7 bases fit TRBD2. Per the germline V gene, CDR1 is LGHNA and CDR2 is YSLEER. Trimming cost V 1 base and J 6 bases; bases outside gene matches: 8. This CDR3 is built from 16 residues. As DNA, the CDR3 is TGCGCCAGCAGCCAAGGGGGGGGAAAGGTTGCCGGGGAGCTGTTTTTT. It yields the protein CASSQGGGKVAGELFF.

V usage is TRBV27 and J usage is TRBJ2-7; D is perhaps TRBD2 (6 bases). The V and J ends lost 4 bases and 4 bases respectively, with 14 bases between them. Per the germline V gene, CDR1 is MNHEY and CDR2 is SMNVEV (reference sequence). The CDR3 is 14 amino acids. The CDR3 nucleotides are TGTGCCAGCAGTTCCCGGGACTCACCTTACGAGCAGTACTTC. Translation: CASSSRDSPYEQYF.

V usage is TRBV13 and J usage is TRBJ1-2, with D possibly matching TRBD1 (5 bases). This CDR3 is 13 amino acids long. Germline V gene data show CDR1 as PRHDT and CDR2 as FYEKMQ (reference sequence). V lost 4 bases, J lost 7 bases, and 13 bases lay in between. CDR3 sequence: CASSSRGLLGYTF. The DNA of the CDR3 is TGTGCCAGCAGCTCCCGGGGACTTCTTGGCTACACCTTC.

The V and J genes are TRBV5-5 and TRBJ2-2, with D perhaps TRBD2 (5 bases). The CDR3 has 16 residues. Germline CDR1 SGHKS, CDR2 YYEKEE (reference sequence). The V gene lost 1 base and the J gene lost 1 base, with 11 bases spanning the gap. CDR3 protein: CASSLWWGVNTGELFF. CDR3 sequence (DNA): TGTGCCAGCAGCTTGTGGTGGGGAGTGAACACCGGGGAGCTGTTTTTT.

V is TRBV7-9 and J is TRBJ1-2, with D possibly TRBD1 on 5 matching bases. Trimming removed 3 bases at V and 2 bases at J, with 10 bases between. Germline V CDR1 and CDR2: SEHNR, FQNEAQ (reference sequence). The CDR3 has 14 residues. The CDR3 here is CASSLERQNYGYTF. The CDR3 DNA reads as TGTGCCAGCAGCTTGGAACGACAGAACTATGGCTACACCTTC. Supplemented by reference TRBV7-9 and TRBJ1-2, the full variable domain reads DTGVSQNPRHKITKRGQNVTFRCDPISEHNRLYWYRQTLGQGPEFLTYFQNEAQLEKSRLLSDRFSAERPKGSFSTLEIQRTEQGDSAMYLCASSLERQNYGYTFGSGTRLTVV.

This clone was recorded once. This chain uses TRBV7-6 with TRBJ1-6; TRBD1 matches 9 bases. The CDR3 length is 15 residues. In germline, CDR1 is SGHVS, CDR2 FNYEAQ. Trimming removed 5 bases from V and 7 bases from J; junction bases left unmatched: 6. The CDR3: CASSQGQGLNSPLHF. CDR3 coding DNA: TGTGCCAGCAGCCAGGGACAGGGCTTAAATTCACCCCTCCACTTT.

The CDR3 nucleotides are TGCGCCAGCAGCCAAGGGGGCCATTCACCCCTCCACTTT. It translates to CASSQGGHSPLHF. V is TRBV4-3 and J is TRBJ1-6; a weak D match, TRBD1 (5 bases). Germline lookup yields CDR1 LGHNA and CDR2 YSLEER. Trimming took 1 base from V and 8 from J, leaving 6 bases between them. The CDR3 is 13 amino acids.

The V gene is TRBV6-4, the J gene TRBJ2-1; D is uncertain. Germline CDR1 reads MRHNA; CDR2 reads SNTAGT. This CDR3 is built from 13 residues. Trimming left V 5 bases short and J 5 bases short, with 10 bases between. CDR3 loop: CASSSNANNEQFF. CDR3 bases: TGTGCCAGCAGTTCAAACGCGAACAATGAGCAGTTCTTC.

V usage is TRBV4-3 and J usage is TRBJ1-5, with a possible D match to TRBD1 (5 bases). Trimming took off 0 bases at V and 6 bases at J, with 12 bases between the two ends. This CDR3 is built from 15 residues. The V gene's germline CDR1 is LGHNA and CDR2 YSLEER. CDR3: CASSQDWAGLQPQHF. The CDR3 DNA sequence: TGCGCCAGCAGCCAAGATTGGGCAGGGCTTCAGCCCCAGCATTTT.

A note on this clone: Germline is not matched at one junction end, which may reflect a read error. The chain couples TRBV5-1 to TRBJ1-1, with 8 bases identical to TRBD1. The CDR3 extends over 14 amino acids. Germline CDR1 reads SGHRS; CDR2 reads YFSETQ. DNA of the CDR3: TGCGCCAGCAAAGGACAGGGACAGAACACTAAAGCTTTCTTT. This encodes CASKGQGQNTKAFF.

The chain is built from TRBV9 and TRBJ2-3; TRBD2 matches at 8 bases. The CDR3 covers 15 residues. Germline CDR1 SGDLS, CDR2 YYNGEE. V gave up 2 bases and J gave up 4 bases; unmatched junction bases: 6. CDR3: CASSVSGGASDTQYF. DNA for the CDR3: TGTGCCAGCAGCGTTTCCGGGGGGGCATCAGATACGCAGTATTTT.

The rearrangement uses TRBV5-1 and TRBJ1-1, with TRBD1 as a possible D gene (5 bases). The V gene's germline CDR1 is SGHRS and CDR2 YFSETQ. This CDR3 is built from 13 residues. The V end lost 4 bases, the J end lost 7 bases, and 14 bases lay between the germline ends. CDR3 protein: CASSVSGPVEAFF. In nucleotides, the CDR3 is TGCGCCAGCAGCGTCTCAGGGCCGGTTGAAGCTTTCTTT. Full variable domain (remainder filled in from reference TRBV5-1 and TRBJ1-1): KAGVTQTPRYLIKTRGQQVTLSCSPISGHRSVSWYQQTPGQGLQFLFEYFSETQRNKGNFPGRFSGRQFSNSRSEMNVSTLELGDSALYLCASSVSGPVEAFFGQGTRLTVV.

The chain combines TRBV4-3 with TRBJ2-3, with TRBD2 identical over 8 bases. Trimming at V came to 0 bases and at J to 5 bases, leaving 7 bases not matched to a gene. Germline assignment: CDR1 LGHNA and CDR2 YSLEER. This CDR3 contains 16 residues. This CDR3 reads CASSQDVGGVIDTQYF. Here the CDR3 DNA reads TGCGCCAGCAGCCAAGACGTCGGGGGGGTTATAGATACGCAGTATTTT.

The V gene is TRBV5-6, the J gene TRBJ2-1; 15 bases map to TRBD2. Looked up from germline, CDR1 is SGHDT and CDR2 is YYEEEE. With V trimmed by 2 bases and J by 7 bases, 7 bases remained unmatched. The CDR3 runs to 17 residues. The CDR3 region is CASSFRTSGGAQNEQFF. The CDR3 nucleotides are TGTGCCAGCAGCTTCCGGACTAGCGGGGGGGCCCAAAATGAGCAGTTCTTC.

CDR3 DNA: TGTGCCAGCAGTGAATTGGCAGGGGCCTATGGCTACACCTTC. Protein product: CASSELAGAYGYTF. The rearrangement joins TRBV6-1 to TRBJ1-2; TRBD1 might be the D (6 bases). The V and J ends lost 2 bases and 4 bases respectively, with 11 bases between them. The CDR3 length is 14 residues. Germline CDR1 MNHNS, CDR2 SASEGT.

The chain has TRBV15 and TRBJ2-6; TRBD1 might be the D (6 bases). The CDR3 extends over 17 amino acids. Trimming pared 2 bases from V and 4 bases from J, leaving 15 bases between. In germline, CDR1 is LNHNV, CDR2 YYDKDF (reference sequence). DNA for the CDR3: TGTGCCACCAGCAGACGGTTGGGGGCGTCGGGGGCCAACGTCCTGACTTTC. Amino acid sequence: CATSRRLGASGANVLTF.

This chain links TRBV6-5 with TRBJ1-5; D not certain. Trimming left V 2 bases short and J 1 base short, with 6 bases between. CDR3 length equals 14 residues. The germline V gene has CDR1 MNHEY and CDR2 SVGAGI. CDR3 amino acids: CASSYPESNQPQHF. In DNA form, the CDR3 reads TGTGCCAGCAGTTACCCCGAGAGCAATCAGCCCCAGCATTTT.

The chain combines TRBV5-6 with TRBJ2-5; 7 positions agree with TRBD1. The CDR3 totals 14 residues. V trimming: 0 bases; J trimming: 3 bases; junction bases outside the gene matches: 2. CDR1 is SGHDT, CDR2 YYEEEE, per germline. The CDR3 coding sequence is TGTGCCAGCAGCTTGGCACAGGGGAAAGAGACCCAGTACTTC. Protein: CASSLAQGKETQYF.

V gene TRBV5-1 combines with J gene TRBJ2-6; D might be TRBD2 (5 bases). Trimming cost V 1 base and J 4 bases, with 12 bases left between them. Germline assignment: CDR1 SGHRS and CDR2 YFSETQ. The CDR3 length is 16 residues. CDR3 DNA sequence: TGCGCCAGCAGCTTGTTTTCCGGGGAGGGGGCCAACGTCCTGACTTTC. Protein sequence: CASSLFSGEGANVLTF.

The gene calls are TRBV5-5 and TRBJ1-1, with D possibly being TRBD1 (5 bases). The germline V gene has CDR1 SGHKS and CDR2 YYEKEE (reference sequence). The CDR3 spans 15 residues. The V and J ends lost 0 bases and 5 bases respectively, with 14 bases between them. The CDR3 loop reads CASSLGVWGGTEAFF. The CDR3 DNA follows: TGTGCCAGCAGCTTGGGTGTCTGGGGGGGAACTGAAGCTTTCTTT.